The 31 T cell receptor beta chains below come from one sample, sequenced in a study of B cell selection in AIRE deficiency. Here immunoSEQ multiplex PCR was the method, and the copy in TCRdb shows in-frame clones only, minus some. The sample carries around 26,000 clones, about nine tenths recorded once. The regulatory T cell sort gate was CD4+CD25hiCD127low/negative. Sample: CD4+CD25+ Tregs sorted from PBMCs. The receptors shown here come from a human donor in good health.

The chain employs TRBV19 and TRBJ2-3; no clear D. This CDR3 has 13 amino acids. The V end was cut by 6 bases, the J end by 6 bases, with 13 bases between. Germline V gene lookup returns CDR1 LNHDA and CDR2 SQIVND (reference sequence). The CDR3: CASRRQTRDTQYF. The CDR3, as DNA: TGTGCCAGTAGACGTCAGACACGCGATACGCAGTATTTT. The variable domain in full, completed from reference TRBV19 and TRBJ2-3, reads DGGITQSPKYLFRKEGQNVTLSCEQNLNHDAMYWYRQDPGQGLRLIYYSQIVNDFQKGDIAEGYSVSREKKESFPLTVTSAQKNPTAFYLCASRRQTRDTQYFGPGTRLTVL.

The rearrangement links TRBV9 to TRBJ2-3; 8 bases match TRBD2. The CDR3 is 17 amino acids. The ends lost 4 bases at V and 1 base at J; junction bases unmatched: 11. Germline V gene data show CDR1 as SGDLS and CDR2 as YYNGEE. The CDR3 DNA sequence: TGTGCCAGCAGCCCCCCAGGACGGGGGGGAGGCACAGATACGCAGTATTTT. The encoded protein is CASSPPGRGGGTDTQYF.

The chain joins TRBV7-6 to TRBJ2-4; no definite D call. With 1 base removed from V and 6 bases from J, the gap between germline ends came to 1 base. Germline-derived CDR1 and CDR2 are SGHVS and FNYEAQ. The CDR3 consists of 11 residues. The CDR3 region is CASSLGNIQYF. CDR3 DNA sequence: TGTGCCAGCAGCTTAGGAAACATTCAGTACTTC. The full variable domain, its missing parts supplied by reference TRBV7-6 and TRBJ2-4, is GAGVSQSPRYKVTKRGQDVALRCDPISGHVSLYWYRQALGQGPEFLTYFNYEAQQDKSGLPNDRFSAERPEGSISTLTIQRTEQRDSAMYRCASSLGNIQYFGAGTRLSVL.

The V gene is TRBV7-2, the J gene TRBJ2-3, with D perhaps TRBD2 (5 bases). The CDR3 spans 15 residues. From germline, CDR1 is SGHTA and CDR2 FQGNSA. With 0 bases removed from V and 2 bases from J, the gap between germline ends came to 9 bases. CDR3 bases: TGTGCCAGCAGCTTAGCGCGACTAACCACAGATACGCAGTATTTT. Translated, it gives CASSLARLTTDTQYF.

The V gene is TRBV7-6, the J gene TRBJ2-5; D is possibly TRBD1 or TRBD2 (6 bases each). Germline CDR1 and CDR2: SGHVS and FNYEAQ. The CDR3 is made up of 14 amino acids. The ends were cut back, 5 bases at V and 4 bases at J, with 14 bases in the middle. The CDR3 DNA is TGTGCCAGCAGCCTTCAAGGGGGGAGAGAGACCCAGTACTTC. This sequence encodes CASSLQGGRETQYF. Filled out from reference TRBV7-6 and TRBJ2-5, the complete variable domain reads GAGVSQSPRYKVTKRGQDVALRCDPISGHVSLYWYRQALGQGPEFLTYFNYEAQQDKSGLPNDRFSAERPEGSISTLTIQRTEQRDSAMYRCASSLQGGRETQYFGPGTRLLVL.

This chain uses TRBV30 with TRBJ2-2; 9 nucleotides agree with TRBD1. V lost 3 bases to trimming and J lost 6 bases; unmatched junction nucleotides: 5. The CDR3 extends over 14 amino acids. Germline loops: CDR1 GTSNPN, CDR2 SVGIG (reference sequence). Here the CDR3 DNA reads TGTGCCTGGAGCCGGGACAGGGATTCCGGGGAGCTGTTTTTT. Translating it yields CAWSRDRDSGELFF.

This sequence joins TRBV27 and TRBJ1-6; 8 bases are a match to TRBD1. The junction had 8 bases not matched to a gene; V was cut back by 5 bases and J by 8 bases. Germline V lookup: CDR1 MNHEY, CDR2 SMNVEV (reference sequence). The CDR3 has 15 residues. CDR3 region: CASSLSRTGYSPLHF. The CDR3 DNA follows: TGTGCCAGCAGTCTCTCCAGGACAGGGTATTCACCCCTCCACTTT.

This rearrangement joins TRBV10-2 to TRBJ2-7, with 8 bases matching TRBD1. Germline CDR1 and CDR2: WSHSY and SAAADI. Losses at the gene ends were 5 bases for V and 4 bases for J; bases not matched to a gene: 13. The CDR3 extends over 16 amino acids. DNA for the CDR3: TGCGCCAGCAGTCCGCCACCAGGGGGCGGTACATACGAGCAGTACTTC. It specifies CASSPPPGGGTYEQYF.

The chain carries TRBV6-6 and TRBJ2-7; 10 nucleotides match TRBD1. Trimming removed 6 bases from V and 3 bases from J; junction bases left unmatched: 5. CDR1 and CDR2 (germline): MNHNY, SVGAGI (reference sequence). The CDR3 spans 14 residues. The CDR3 DNA reads as TGTGCCAGCAGCCACGGACAGGGGGTCTACGAGCAGTACTTC. As protein: CASSHGQGVYEQYF.

The V gene is TRBV5-1, the J gene TRBJ2-3, with 9 bases identical to TRBD2. V was pared by 2 bases and J by 6 bases, with 7 bases of the junction left unmatched. Germline V CDR1 and CDR2: SGHRS, YFSETQ. The CDR3 spans 15 residues. CDR3 DNA sequence: TGCGCCAGCAGCTTTTTCCCTAGCGGGGTCGATACGCAGTATTTT. Protein: CASSFFPSGVDTQYF.

The count of this clone is one. The chain combines TRBV11-2 with TRBJ2-7; D gene uncertain. Germline CDR1 SGHAT, CDR2 FQNNGV. Trimming took 5 bases from V and 6 from J, leaving 11 bases between them. This CDR3 spans 12 amino acids. CDR3 protein: CASSPYWVEQYF. CDR3 bases: TGTGCCAGCAGCCCTTACTGGGTCGAGCAGTACTTC.

This clone was seen only once. The chain couples TRBV28 to TRBJ1-3; D possibly corresponds to TRBD1 (6 bases). Trimming cost V 1 base and J 0 bases, with 13 bases left between them. This CDR3 region has 17 residues. Germline V gives CDR1 MDHEN, CDR2 SYDVKM. The DNA of the CDR3 is TGTGCCAGCAGTTTATCTACGACAGGCCCCTCTGGAAACACCATATATTTT. Translating it yields CASSLSTTGPSGNTIYF.

The chain uses TRBV9 and TRBJ1-2; the match to TRBD1 covers 7 bases. Germline-derived CDR1 and CDR2 are SGDLS and YYNGEE. With 5 bases clipped from V and 2 bases from J, the junction kept 6 bases outside the gene matches. The CDR3 length is 14 residues. The CDR3 coding sequence is TGTGCCAGCAGGAAGGGGGCAACGAACTATGGCTACACCTTC. Its translation is CASRKGATNYGYTF.

The chain joins TRBV5-1 to TRBJ2-4; D remains unclear. Trimming cost V 1 base and J 1 base, with 6 bases left between them. CDR1 and CDR2 from the germline V gene are SGHRS and YFSETQ. CDR3 size: 14 residues. CDR3 sequence (DNA): TGCGCCAGCAGCTTGAGCATGGCCAAAAACATTCAGTACTTC. This gives the protein CASSLSMAKNIQYF.

This chain links TRBV5-1 with TRBJ1-5; possible D gene TRBD1, 5 bases. Germline CDR1 SGHRS, CDR2 YFSETQ. This CDR3 contains 17 residues. The V and J ends lost 3 bases and 5 bases respectively, with 21 bases between them. As DNA, the CDR3 is TGCGCCAGCAGCTGGGCTAAACCGACAGTATCTTATCAGCCCCAGCATTTT. Protein product: CASSWAKPTVSYQPQHF.

The chain uses TRBV7-2 and TRBJ2-5, with unresolved D. Trimming left V 1 base short and J 1 base short, with 13 bases between. CDR1 and CDR2 from the germline V gene are SGHTA and FQGNSA. The CDR3 is 16 amino acids. CDR3 nucleotides: TGTGCCAGCAGCTTAGAGCTTGCACCCGTCCAAGAGACCCAGTACTTC. Translation gives CASSLELAPVQETQYF.

The chain is built from TRBV6-5 and TRBJ1-1; no reliable D call. The ends were cut back, 10 bases at V and 4 bases at J, with 10 bases in the middle. Germline V gene sequence: CDR1 MNHEY, CDR2 SVGAGI. The CDR3 length is 11 residues. This chain's CDR3 is CANLKGTEAFF. CDR3 nucleotide sequence: TGTGCCAACCTGAAGGGCACTGAAGCTTTCTTT.

The chain uses TRBV18 and TRBJ2-7; 8 bases match TRBD1. The CDR3 consists of 14 residues. Germline V gene lookup returns CDR1 KGHSH and CDR2 LQKENI. V was clipped by 2 bases and J by 3 bases; unmatched bases: 3. The CDR3 spells CASSPRTGGYEQYF. Written as DNA, the CDR3 is TGTGCCAGCTCACCAAGAACAGGGGGCTACGAGCAGTACTTC.

The J gene is TRBJ1-5, the V gene TRBV10-3; no firm D call. The germline gives CDR1 ENHRY, CDR2 SYGVKD. Trimming removed 0 bases at V and 3 bases at J, with 9 bases between. This CDR3 has 15 amino acids. CDR3 sequence reads: CAISESGQPNQPQHF. The CDR3 DNA reads TGTGCCATCAGTGAGTCTGGGCAGCCCAATCAGCCCCAGCATTTT.

The J gene is TRBJ2-2, the V gene TRBV5-4, with a tentative D call TRBD2 (5 bases). CDR3 length equals 15 residues. Trimming took 6 bases from V and 1 from J, leaving 13 bases between them. Germline CDR1 and CDR2: SGHNT and YYREEE (reference sequence). CDR3 nucleotides: TGTGCCAGCAAAGATGTGCGGGTGAACACCGGGGAGCTGTTTTTT. Its protein product is CASKDVRVNTGELFF. The full variable domain, in which reference TRBV5-4 and TRBJ2-2 provide the parts outside the CDR3, is ETGVTQSPTHLIKTRGQQVTLRCSSQSGHNTVSWYQQALGQGPQFIFQYYREEENGRGNFPPRFSGLQFPNYSSELNVNALELDDSALYLCASKDVRVNTGELFFGEGSRLTVL.

The gene calls are TRBV2 and TRBJ2-4, with D unresolved. CDR3 length equals 12 residues. Per the germline V gene, CDR1 is SNHLY and CDR2 is FYNNEI. Trimming cost V 8 bases and J 7 bases, with 12 bases left between them. In DNA, the CDR3 is TGTGCCAGCCTTCGAATCGGGAACATTCAGTACTTC. It encodes CASLRIGNIQYF. Full variable domain (rest looked up from reference TRBV2 and TRBJ2-4): EPEVTQTPSHQVTQMGQEVILRCVPISNHLYFYWYRQILGQKVEFLVSFYNNEISEKSEIFDDQFSVERPDGSNFTLKIRSTKLEDSAMYFCASLRIGNIQYFGAGTRLSVL.

This rearrangement joins TRBV10-3 to TRBJ2-3; D could derive from TRBD1 or TRBD2 (7 bases each). The CDR3 covers 13 residues. Germline-derived CDR1 and CDR2 are ENHRY and SYGVKD. V lost 7 bases and J lost 6, with 14 bases in between. The CDR3 loop reads CAINRQGGDTQYF. The CDR3 DNA reads TGTGCCATCAATCGACAGGGAGGGGATACGCAGTATTTT.

The chain joins TRBV4-3 to TRBJ2-1; D uncertain. V was pared by 1 base and J by 0 bases, with 16 bases between. CDR1 is LGHNA and CDR2 is YSLEER in the germline V gene. This CDR3 region has 18 residues. CDR3 residues: CASSQGGRRGYSYNEQFF. The CDR3 coding sequence is TGCGCCAGCAGCCAAGGAGGTCGACGCGGCTACTCCTACAATGAGCAGTTCTTC.

The CDR3 nucleotides are TGCGCCAGCAGCTTGGGGACAGGGATGGACGAGCAGTACTTC. Encoded protein: CASSLGTGMDEQYF. The chain combines TRBV5-1 with TRBJ2-7; 8 bases fit TRBD1. The CDR3 runs 14 residues. CDR1 and CDR2 from the germline V gene are SGHRS and YFSETQ. Trimming at V came to 0 bases and at J to 5 bases, leaving 4 bases not matched to a gene.

The chain recombines TRBV5-6 with TRBJ2-5; 7 nucleotides match TRBD1. This CDR3 is built from 13 residues. Per the germline V gene, CDR1 is SGHDT and CDR2 is YYEEEE. The V segment lost 4 bases and the J segment 4 bases; nucleotides outside the gene matches: 4. Here the CDR3 DNA reads TGTGCCAGCAGCCTGACAGGGCGAGAGACCCAGTACTTC. Translation: CASSLTGRETQYF.

The chain recombines TRBV6-1 with TRBJ1-2; the match to TRBD1 covers 7 bases. There are 12 residues in the CDR3. V gave up 8 bases and J gave up 5 bases; unmatched junction bases: 5. Per germline, CDR1 MNHNS and CDR2 SASEGT. The CDR3 loop reads CASQTGAYGYTF. The CDR3 DNA is TGTGCCAGCCAAACAGGGGCTTATGGCTACACCTTC.

This chain connects TRBV7-2 to TRBJ1-6; D remains unclear. Germline CDR1 and CDR2: SGHTA and FQGNSA. This CDR3 comprises 15 residues. Trimming stripped 1 base from V and 9 bases from J, with 13 bases between. In DNA, the CDR3 is TGTGCCAGCAGCTTAGGAAGACCTACCGTTTCACCCCTCCACTTT. Encoded protein: CASSLGRPTVSPLHF.

A single count supports this clone. The chain recombines TRBV13 with TRBJ2-3, with D perhaps matching TRBD1 or TRBD2 (6 bases each). The CDR3 sequence is 17 residues long. Trimming took off 1 base at V and 1 base at J, with 15 bases between the two ends. The V gene's germline CDR1 is PRHDT and CDR2 FYEKMQ (reference sequence). CDR3 region: CASSLVAGHLGTDTQYF. DNA for the CDR3: TGTGCCAGCAGCTTAGTTGCGGGACACCTTGGCACAGATACGCAGTATTTT.

This clone was recorded once. The chain is built from TRBV7-9 and TRBJ2-5; D may correspond to TRBD1 or TRBD2 (5 bases each). Germline CDR1 SEHNR, CDR2 FQNEAQ (reference sequence). The CDR3 is 13 residues long. Trimming took off 3 bases at V and 5 bases at J, with 10 bases between the two ends. The CDR3 DNA reads as TGTGCCAGCAGCTTTACGGGGCGTGAGACCCAGTACTTC. Its translation: CASSFTGRETQYF.

The rearrangement joins TRBV15 to TRBJ2-7; a possible D gene is TRBD2 (5 bases). The CDR3 is made up of 14 amino acids. Germline V gives CDR1 LNHNV, CDR2 YYDKDF (reference sequence). V lost 0 bases, J lost 5 bases, and 11 bases lay in between. The chain's CDR3 is CATSREAGADEQYF. The CDR3 DNA follows: TGTGCCACCAGCAGAGAGGCGGGTGCCGACGAGCAGTACTTC. The variable domain in full, completed from reference TRBV15 and TRBJ2-7, reads DAMVIQNPRYQVTQFGKPVTLSCSQTLNHNVMYWYQQKSSQAPKLLFHYYDKDFNNEADTPDNFQSRRPNTSFCFLDIRSPGLGDTAMYLCATSREAGADEQYFGPGTRLTVT.

This chain connects TRBV11-2 to TRBJ1-2; TRBD1 is a possible D gene (6 bases). Trimming took 5 bases from V and 5 from J, leaving 15 bases between them. There are 14 residues in the CDR3. Germline-derived CDR1 and CDR2 are SGHAT and FQNNGV. In DNA form, the CDR3 reads TGTGCCAGCAGCGCACCGGGACAATTTTATGGCTACACCTTC. Residues: CASSAPGQFYGYTF. The variable domain in full, with the rest retrieved from reference TRBV11-2 and TRBJ1-2, is EAGVAQSPRYKIIEKRQSVAFWCNPISGHATLYWYQQILGQGPKLLIQFQNNGVVDDSQLPKDRFSAERLKGVDSTLKIQPAKLEDSAVYLCASSAPGQFYGYTFGSGTRLTVV.